This TCR beta chain was recorded in a study of cytomegalovirus exposure and HLA in healthy donors. In the study overall: Per a later analysis, the approximately 690 first-cohort and some 130 validation repertoires shared one platform. Study-level findings and limits: Subsequent analysis of the 100 to 150 validation repertoires found a tendency for first-cohort TCR clusters to co-occur. The study flagged some 170 TCR beta chains as cytomegalovirus-associated.

This table comes from immunoSEQ multiplex PCR, and its TCRdb copy is limited to in-frame clones, with some not included. Of roughly 56,000 clones listed, 91% are singletons. V was shortened by 4 bases and J by 5 bases, with 11 bases between the two germline ends. This CDR3 is 13 amino acids long. Germline loops: CDR1 WNHNN, CDR2 SYGVQD (reference sequence). This clone has just a few counts. The antigen is unknown. The TCR sequence derives from a woman aged 25 to 45 in good health and CMV-seronegative. V gene TRBV10-1 combines with J gene TRBJ1-2, with D possibly matching TRBD1 (5 bases). Source material: PBMCs. CDR3 nucleotides: TGCGCCAGCAGTGCGGGGGACCTTTATGGCTACACCTTC. Protein product: CASSAGDLYGYTF.